This T cell receptor beta chain came from a study of blood T cell repertoires in COVID-19. The overall study: Both acute and convalescent COVID-19 samples were obtained from the United States, Italy and Spain. Sample material is recorded as cDNA or gDNA derived from T cells, B-cell-depleted T cells, or PBMCs.

Sequencing used immunoSEQ multiplex PCR; TCRdb keeps in-frame clones, though not all of them. The repertoire holds under 300,000 clones, 88% seen once, with about 2.1% in the top ten. Germline trimming cut 6 bases from V and 6 bases from J; bases unmatched to any gene: 9. Per germline, CDR1 MNHEY and CDR2 SMNVEV (reference sequence). This CDR3 contains 14 residues. The chain couples TRBV27 to TRBJ1-2; 8 nucleotides agree with TRBD1. The TCR comes from a woman between 40 and 50 years old who had recovered from COVID-19. The specimen was peripheral blood. In DNA, the CDR3 is TGTGCCAGCAGAATAACAGGGGGGATGGATGGCTACACCTTC. The encoded protein is CASRITGGMDGYTF.